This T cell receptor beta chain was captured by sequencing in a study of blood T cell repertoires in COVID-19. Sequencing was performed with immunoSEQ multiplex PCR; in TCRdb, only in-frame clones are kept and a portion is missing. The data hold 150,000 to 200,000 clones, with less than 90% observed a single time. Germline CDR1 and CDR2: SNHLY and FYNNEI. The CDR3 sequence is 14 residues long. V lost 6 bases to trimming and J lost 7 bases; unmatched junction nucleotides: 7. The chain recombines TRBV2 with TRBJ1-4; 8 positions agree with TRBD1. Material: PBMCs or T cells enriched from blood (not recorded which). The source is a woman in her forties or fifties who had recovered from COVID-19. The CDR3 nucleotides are TGTGCCAGCAGGAGACAGGGGCTTAGTGAAAAACTGTTTTTT. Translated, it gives CASRRQGLSEKLFF.